These 28 T cell receptor beta chains came from one sample sequenced in a study of Graves' ophthalmopathy and Graves' hyperthyroidism. Researchers took RNA transcripts and amplified TCR beta CDR3 regions from them. Amplification began with first-round RT-PCR using HTBI primers, then second-round multiplex PCR was performed. TCRdb used MiXCR to reprocess the multiplex PCR reads, holding one entry per CDR3 protein. The table includes about 620,000 distinct CDR3 sequences, approximately 22% detected once. Sequenced sample: peripheral blood. These receptor sequences come from a woman between 18 and 29 years old with stable Graves' hyperthyroidism. Some clones in this sample may be carry-over from other donors' samples.

The chain carries TRBV29-1 and TRBJ1-2, with TRBD1 as a possible D gene (6 bases). The CDR3 contains 14 residues. V lost 2 bases and J lost 3, with 13 bases in between. The germline V gene encodes CDR1 SQVTM and CDR2 ANQGSEA. The chain's CDR3 is CSVEWGGQDYGYTF. CDR3 DNA sequence: TGCAGCGTTGAATGGGGGGGACAAGACTATGGCTACACCTTC.

This clonotype has a handful of counts. The junction and the germline gene differ at one end; a read error may be behind it. The chain carries TRBV12-3 or TRBV12-4 and TRBJ1-3; D gene ambiguous. The CDR3 has 15 amino acids. The DNA for the CDR3 is TGTGTCAGCACCCCCGAGGAAACCACTGGAAACACCATATATTTT. Translation gives CVSTPEETTGNTIYF.

This clonotype was recorded at least ten times. The chain carries TRBV6-1 and TRBJ2-2; no firm D call. This CDR3 contains 15 residues. Trimming left V 6 bases short and J 4 bases short, with 15 bases between. CDR1 MNHNS and CDR2 SASEGT come from the germline V gene. The CDR3 loop is CASSPWGPSTGELFF. The CDR3, as DNA: TGTGCCAGCAGCCCATGGGGTCCGAGCACCGGGGAGCTGTTTTTT.

At least ten counts were recorded for this clonotype. J is TRBJ2-4 and V is TRBV6-2 or TRBV6-3, with 10 bases identical to TRBD1. The CDR3 extends over 19 amino acids. Germline V gene data show CDR1 as MNHEY and CDR2 as SVGEGT. Unmatched junction bases numbered 13, after V lost 5 bases and J lost 0 bases. For the CDR3, the DNA is TGTGCCAGCAGTCAACCCGGATGGGACAGGGGATTAGCCAAAAACATTCAGTACTTC. Translated: CASSQPGWDRGLAKNIQYF.

To note about this clonotype: A much larger clonotype is one base distant, so this may be a read error. The chain combines TRBV29-1 with TRBJ2-2, with a weak D call TRBD2 (5 bases). This CDR3 region has 13 residues. Germline V gives CDR1 SQVTM, CDR2 ANQGSEA. As DNA, the CDR3 is TGCAGCGTTCACACTAGATACACCGGGGAGCTGTGTTTT. Encoded protein: CSVHTRYTGELCF.

This clonotype was found many times. As DNA, the CDR3 is TGTGCCAGCAGTGAAGAGTTTTGGGTTTCCTACGAGCAGTACTTC. This gives the protein CASSEEFWVSYEQYF. The chain recombines TRBV6-1 with TRBJ2-7; no clear D. This CDR3 is built from 15 residues. Trimming left V 1 base short and J 1 base short, with 11 bases between. CDR1 and CDR2 (germline): MNHNS, SASEGT.

The chain is built from TRBV30 and TRBJ2-5; TRBD2 might be the D (5 bases). V shed 4 bases and J shed 1 base, with 10 bases lying between them. The length of the CDR3 is 13 residues. Germline assignment: CDR1 GTSNPN and CDR2 SVGIG (reference sequence). The CDR3 loop is CAWNLAGQETQYF. The CDR3 bases are TGTGCCTGGAATCTAGCTGGCCAAGAGACCCAGTACTTC.

This clonotype occurred many times. The CDR3 here is CASSNGLAGGGNTGELFF. CDR3 in DNA: TGCGCCAGCAGTAACGGACTAGCGGGAGGTGGGAACACCGGGGAGCTGTTTTTT. The chain has TRBV10-1 and TRBJ2-2; TRBD2 agrees at 14 bases. CDR1 WNHNN and CDR2 SYGVQD come from the germline V gene (reference sequence). The CDR3 is 18 residues long. Trimming at V came to 5 bases and at J to 1 base, leaving 6 bases not matched to a gene.

This clonotype was seen repeatedly, ten times or more. CDR3 amino acids: CASSLIRGQDYGYTF. CDR3 in DNA: TGTGCCAGCAGCCTAATCCGGGGGCAGGACTATGGCTACACCTTC. The rearrangement uses TRBV7-9 and TRBJ1-2, with TRBD1 as a possible D gene (6 bases). V was pared by 5 bases and J by 3 bases, with 16 bases between. Germline V gives CDR1 SEHNR, CDR2 FQNEAQ (reference sequence). The CDR3 sequence is 15 residues long.

V usage is TRBV6-1 and J usage is TRBJ2-7; perhaps TRBD2 as D (5 bases). This CDR3 region has 18 residues. CDR1 is MNHNS, CDR2 SASEGT, per germline. V lost 0 bases, J lost 3 bases, and 21 bases lay in between. The DNA for the CDR3 is TGTGCCAGCAGTGAAGCCTCTCCCGGGATCTATCTCGTCTACGAGCAGTACTTC. Residues: CASSEASPGIYLVYEQYF.

This clonotype was picked up many times. Its ends do not fully match the called genes, so a read error is possible. V is TRBV24-1 and J is TRBJ1-1; perhaps TRBD1 as D (5 bases). CDR3 length: 15 amino acids. The germline CDR1 and CDR2 sequences are KGHDR and SFDVKD. CDR3 region: CATSESDSPDTEAFF. In DNA, the CDR3 is TGTGCCACCAGTGAATCCGACAGCCCCGACACTGAAGCCTTCTTT.

V gene TRBV30 combines with J gene TRBJ1-5; no clear D gene. This CDR3 has 14 amino acids. Germline-derived CDR1 and CDR2 are GTSNPN and SVGIG (reference sequence). The V end lost 0 bases, the J end lost 4 bases, and 10 bases lay between the germline ends. The CDR3 loop reads CAWSVPVWNQPQHF. Written as DNA, the CDR3 is TGTGCCTGGAGTGTGCCGGTGTGGAATCAGCCCCAGCATTTT.

This clonotype was seen many times. The CDR3 protein is CASSEGQGVRNQPQHF. The CDR3 bases are TGTGCCAGCAGTGAAGGGCAGGGGGTTCGGAACCAGCCCCAGCATTTT. The chain combines TRBV2 with TRBJ1-5; 7 bases align to TRBD1. The CDR3 spans 16 residues. V shed 1 base, J shed 7 bases, and the junction held 10 bases outside the gene matches. Germline V gene lookup returns CDR1 SNHLY and CDR2 FYNNEI.

The table lists this clonotype with many counts. The chain has TRBV7-3 and TRBJ2-5; D perhaps matches TRBD1 (6 bases). Germline V lookup: CDR1 SGHTA, CDR2 FQGTGA. The V end was cut by 5 bases, the J end by 5 bases, with 12 bases between. This CDR3 has 13 residues. CDR3: CASSRTAVETQYF. DNA of the CDR3: TGTGCCAGCAGCCGGACAGCCGTGGAGACCCAGTACTTC.

This chain uses TRBV12-3 or TRBV12-4 with TRBJ1-6; the D gene is possibly TRBD1 (5 bases). Trimming removed 5 bases at V and 7 bases at J, with 15 bases between. The CDR3 covers 15 residues. CDR3 in amino acids: CASSVGPRSNSPLHF. Here the CDR3 DNA reads TGTGCCAGCAGTGTGGGACCCCGGTCAAATTCACCCCTCCACTTT.

This chain joins TRBV29-1 and TRBJ2-7; D not resolved. This CDR3 spans 13 amino acids. V dropped 0 bases and J dropped 1 base, with 7 bases sitting between them. CDR1 is SQVTM, CDR2 ANQGSEA, per germline. The DNA of the CDR3 is TGCAGCGTTGAAGATATGGATTCCTACGAGCAGTACTTC. Its protein is CSVEDMDSYEQYF.

The rearrangement uses TRBV4-1 and TRBJ1-1; 8 bases map to TRBD1. V lost 4 bases and J lost 2; bases outside the gene matches: 9. Germline V lookup: CDR1 MGHRA, CDR2 YSYEKL. The CDR3 runs to 16 residues. The CDR3 loop is CASSRTTGTGNTEAFF. The CDR3 region has the DNA TGCGCCAGCAGCCGAACGACCGGGACAGGCAACACTGAAGCTTTCTTT.

The CDR3 loop reads CASSLVSRGRPYEQYF. In nucleotides, the CDR3 is TGTGCCAGCAGCTTAGTGTCCCGGGGGAGACCCTACGAGCAGTACTTC. The rearrangement uses TRBV11-2 and TRBJ2-7; a weak D match, TRBD2 (6 bases). The CDR3 runs to 16 residues. Germline V gives CDR1 SGHAT, CDR2 FQNNGV. V was shortened by 1 base and J by 2 bases, with 15 bases between the two germline ends.

This clonotype was recorded at least ten times. The gene calls are TRBV19 and TRBJ2-7; D is unclear. Germline CDR1 LNHDA, CDR2 SQIVND (reference sequence). V lost 3 bases, J lost 0 bases, and 12 bases lay in between. The CDR3 consists of 15 residues. CDR3 loop: CASSMSRVTSYEQYF. In DNA form, the CDR3 reads TGTGCCAGTAGTATGTCCCGGGTGACCTCCTACGAGCAGTACTTC.

As regards this clonotype: A much larger clone differs from this one at a single base, so this may be a read error. The genes are TRBV28 and TRBJ1-5; D unclear. The germline V and J ends were trimmed by 2 bases and 7 bases, with 12 bases remaining between them. Germline values: CDR1 MDHEN, CDR2 SYDVKM. The CDR3 length is 14 residues. CDR3 in amino acids: CASSLDGMEQPQHF. CDR3 nucleotide sequence: TGTGCCAGCAGTTTAGACGGGATGGAGCAGCCCCAGCATTTT.

Details on this clonotype: Given the absence of the conserved phenylalanine or tryptophan at the CDR3 end, a read error is likely. The CDR3 sequence: CASSYGLAVRETQYS. The CDR3 DNA is TGTGCCAGCAGTTACGGGCTAGCGGTTAGGGAGACCCAGTACTCC. V usage is TRBV6-5 and J usage is TRBJ2-5, with TRBD2 matching 7 bases. The CDR3 runs to 15 residues. Germline V gene sequence: CDR1 MNHEY, CDR2 SVGAGI. With 2 bases clipped from V and 5 bases from J, the junction kept 8 bases outside the gene matches.

This chain joins TRBV29-1 and TRBJ2-7, with TRBD1 matching over 7 bases. From germline, CDR1 is SQVTM and CDR2 ANQGSEA. The CDR3 extends over 13 amino acids. V lost 2 bases and J lost 4; bases outside the gene matches: 5. The CDR3 DNA is TGCAGCGTTGAATGGGGACAGAGTTACGAGCAGTACTTC. Its translation: CSVEWGQSYEQYF.

In its sample, this clonotype was seen many times. The chain joins TRBV20-1 to TRBJ2-7, with TRBD2 matching 7 bases. Germline V gene lookup returns CDR1 DFQATT and CDR2 SNEGSKA (reference sequence). The CDR3 length is 13 residues. J gave up 4 bases and V 7 bases, and 10 bases lay outside the gene matches. CDR3 sequence: CSGRWEGLYEQYF. The DNA of the CDR3 is TGCAGTGGGCGGTGGGAGGGCCTATACGAGCAGTACTTC.

A few counts support this clonotype. CDR3 nucleotides: TGTGCCACCAGCAGCGGGGACTTCAGCTCCTACGAGCAGTACTTC. This encodes CATSSGDFSSYEQYF. This sequence joins TRBV15 and TRBJ2-7; D possibly corresponds to TRBD2 (6 bases). Per germline, CDR1 LNHNV and CDR2 YYDKDF (reference sequence). This CDR3 contains 15 residues. Trimming removed 3 bases at V and 0 bases at J, with 12 bases between.

This clonotype was seen only a few times. The CDR3 bases are TGTGCCAGCTCACCTCTGTTCCGGGACAGATCCTACGAGCAGTACTTC. The encoded protein is CASSPLFRDRSYEQYF. The chain uses TRBV18 and TRBJ2-7; 7 positions match TRBD1. The CDR3 length is 16 residues. The germline V gene has CDR1 KGHSH and CDR2 LQKENI. Trimming took 3 bases from V and 1 from J; bases not matched to a gene: 9.

This clonotype was observed many times. The J gene is TRBJ1-2, the V gene TRBV6-5; a possible D gene is TRBD1 (5 bases). Germline V gives CDR1 MNHEY, CDR2 SVGAGI. The CDR3 contains 14 residues. The V gene lost 2 bases and the J gene lost 2 bases, with 9 bases spanning the gap. CDR3 coding DNA: TGTGCCAGCAGTTACAGTTGGACAAACTATGGCTACACCTTC. This codes for CASSYSWTNYGYTF.

This chain links TRBV19 with TRBJ1-2, with D possibly TRBD1 on 5 matching bases. This CDR3 has 17 residues. Germline V gene sequence: CDR1 LNHDA, CDR2 SQIVND (reference sequence). With 7 bases removed from V and 4 bases from J, the gap between germline ends came to 25 bases. The CDR3 DNA sequence: TGTGCCAGTATCAGCGAGTGGAAGATATCAGGGAGCTATGGCTACACCTTC. Translation gives CASISEWKISGSYGYTF.

The chain has TRBV2 and TRBJ2-5; unclear D gene. The germline CDR1 and CDR2 sequences are SNHLY and FYNNEI. The CDR3 has 12 residues. V was trimmed by 7 bases and J by 5 bases, leaving 11 bases between them. CDR3 sequence (DNA): TGTGCCAGCAAACATGTATGGGAGACCCAGTACTTC. This encodes CASKHVWETQYF.